Detailed here is one TCR beta chain. This specimen comes from a study of brain T cells in children with intractable seizures. Time point given: blood from clinic visit 5 months post-surgery; TSC patient then seizure free. The sequenced cases were selected for having the highest brain T cell transcript signatures. CDR3 length: 16 amino acids. With 3 bases clipped from V and 0 bases from J, the junction kept 7 bases outside the gene matches. Germline lookup yields CDR1 DFQATT and CDR2 SNEGSKA (reference sequence). Only in-frame clones appear in the TCRdb table, and some are missing; sequencing was by immunoSEQ multiplex PCR. This sample yields 340,000 or so clones, of which 85% to 95% are seen a single time; approximately 5% belongs to the top ten.

This receptor was obtained from a boy less than two years old with tuberous sclerosis and intractable seizures. Sequenced here: peripheral blood, sampled 4 to 5 months after surgery. The V call is TRBV20-1, the J call TRBJ2-3; 9 nucleotides agree with TRBD2. Here the CDR3 DNA reads TGCAGTGCTAGTTCCGGGACTAGCAGGAGCACAGATACGCAGTATTTT. This encodes CSASSGTSRSTDTQYF.